Shown below are 21 T cell receptor beta chains from a single sample sequenced in a study of T cell responses to AZD1222 COVID-19 vaccine. TCRdb's copy holds only in-frame clones and misses some; the assay was immunoSEQ multiplex PCR. The sample comprises around 150,000 clones, roughly nine tenths of which are singletons, and approximately 1.1% rests with the top ten. The material was peripheral blood, obtained 28 days after the second AZD1222 dose. The receptors were gathered from an adult who received the AZD1222 COVID-19 vaccine.

The chain couples TRBV19 to TRBJ1-1, with D possibly TRBD1 on 6 matching bases. Germline-derived CDR1 and CDR2 are LNHDA and SQIVND (reference sequence). The CDR3 sequence is 15 residues long. V lost 4 bases to trimming and J lost 0 bases, with 12 bases between them. The chain's CDR3 is CASSTHAGVNTEAFF. The DNA for the CDR3 is TGTGCCAGTAGTACCCATGCAGGGGTGAACACTGAAGCTTTCTTT. The variable domain in full, completed from reference TRBV19 and TRBJ1-1, reads DGGITQSPKYLFRKEGQNVTLSCEQNLNHDAMYWYRQDPGQGLRLIYYSQIVNDFQKGDIAEGYSVSREKKESFPLTVTSAQKNPTAFYLCASSTHAGVNTEAFFGQGTRLTVV.

The chain employs TRBV14 and TRBJ1-2, with D possibly matching TRBD1 (6 bases). Trimming left V 1 base short and J 5 bases short, with 17 bases between. This CDR3 has 16 amino acids. CDR1 SGHDN and CDR2 FVKESK come from the germline V gene. CDR3 sequence (DNA): TGTGCCAGCAGCCAAGTTATGGGGGGGGCAGGATATGGCTACACCTTC. It specifies CASSQVMGGAGYGYTF.

The chain uses TRBV10-3 and TRBJ1-2; D is possibly TRBD1 (5 bases). This CDR3 contains 12 residues. Germline V gene data show CDR1 as ENHRY and CDR2 as SYGVKD. Trimming pared 3 bases from V and 3 bases from J, leaving 5 bases between. CDR3 amino acids: CAISEQDYGYTF. The CDR3 DNA follows: TGTGCCATCAGTGAACAGGACTATGGCTACACCTTC.

The rearrangement uses TRBV6-5 and TRBJ2-1; D is undetermined. CDR1 and CDR2 (germline): MNHEY, SVGAGI. V was pared by 9 bases and J by 10 bases, with 19 bases between. The length of the CDR3 is 13 residues. CDR3 DNA: TGTGCCAGGAGACCCTTGAACCCCGGGGAGCAGTTCTTC. It yields the protein CARRPLNPGEQFF.

V and J are TRBV7-2 and TRBJ2-7, with 7 bases that match TRBD1. The CDR3 has 15 amino acids. Germline V gene data show CDR1 as SGHTA and CDR2 as FQGNSA. With 3 bases clipped from V and 1 base from J, the junction kept 6 bases outside the gene matches. The CDR3 reads CASSLGDSASYEQYF. The DNA for the CDR3 is TGTGCCAGCAGCTTGGGGGACAGTGCTTCCTACGAGCAGTACTTC.

This clone has only one observation. The chain carries TRBV27 and TRBJ1-1; tentative D call: TRBD1 (6 bases). V was cut by 7 bases and J by 6 bases, with 24 bases left in between. The CDR3 runs to 16 residues. In germline, CDR1 is MNHEY, CDR2 SMNVEV (reference sequence). The CDR3 nucleotides are TGTGCCAGCACCCCACACGGGGGCGGGGGTAGCGCTGAAGCTTTCTTT. It yields the protein CASTPHGGGGSAEAFF.

The J gene is TRBJ2-7, the V gene TRBV7-9; no clear D gene. The CDR3 length is 14 residues. Trimming removed 0 bases at V and 2 bases at J, with 8 bases between. Germline CDR1 is SEHNR and CDR2 is FQNEAQ (reference sequence). The CDR3 spells CASSLAERPYEQYF. The CDR3 DNA sequence: TGTGCCAGCAGCTTAGCCGAGAGACCCTACGAGCAGTACTTC.

The chain carries TRBV2 and TRBJ1-1; D possibly corresponds to TRBD1 (5 bases). Trimming removed 8 bases from V and 5 bases from J, with 18 bases in between. The CDR3 loop spans 14 amino acids. The V gene's germline CDR1 is SNHLY and CDR2 FYNNEI. The CDR3 coding sequence is TGTGCCAGCCCGAGGGGAGAACAAGGGACTGAAGCTTTCTTT. It codes for CASPRGEQGTEAFF.

The V and J genes are TRBV5-1 and TRBJ1-2; D is possibly TRBD1 (5 bases). Germline CDR1 SGHRS, CDR2 YFSETQ. Between the trimmed V and J ends, which lost 4 bases and 8 bases, there was a span of 12 bases. This CDR3 spans 12 amino acids. CDR3 sequence reads: CASSISGTGYTF. In DNA, the CDR3 is TGCGCCAGCAGCATATCAGGGACGGGCTACACCTTC. Drawing the rest from reference TRBV5-1 and TRBJ1-2, the complete variable domain is KAGVTQTPRYLIKTRGQQVTLSCSPISGHRSVSWYQQTPGQGLQFLFEYFSETQRNKGNFPGRFSGRQFSNSRSEMNVSTLELGDSALYLCASSISGTGYTFGSGTRLTVV.

V and J are TRBV7-9 and TRBJ2-3; TRBD2 matches at 13 bases. This CDR3 is built from 15 residues. The germline gives CDR1 SEHNR, CDR2 FQNEAQ (reference sequence). V lost 5 bases to trimming and J lost 5 bases; unmatched junction nucleotides: 4. CDR3 DNA sequence: TGTGCCAGCAGCCCGACTAGCGGGGGGCGAGATACGCAGTATTTT. Its protein product is CASSPTSGGRDTQYF.

The chain employs TRBV19 and TRBJ2-1; weak D call: TRBD1 (6 bases). Trimming shortened V by 3 bases and J by 6 bases, and 12 bases separated the two germline ends. The CDR3 has 14 residues. Per germline, CDR1 LNHDA and CDR2 SQIVND (reference sequence). The CDR3 bases are TGTGCCAGTAGTATCAGGGGTCGTCGCAATGAGCAGTTCTTC. Amino acids: CASSIRGRRNEQFF.

The chain uses TRBV6-2 or TRBV6-3 and TRBJ1-1; TRBD1 matches at 9 bases. This CDR3 has 13 residues. From germline, CDR1 is MNHEY and CDR2 SVGEGT. Germline trimming cut 5 bases from V and 5 bases from J; bases unmatched to any gene: 3. The CDR3 sequence: CASSRDRVTEAFF. DNA for the CDR3: TGTGCCAGCAGTCGGGACAGGGTGACTGAAGCTTTCTTT.

The chain recombines TRBV7-2 with TRBJ2-4, with TRBD2 matching 7 bases. V dropped 5 bases and J dropped 2; count of bases not matched to a gene: 3. Germline V lookup: CDR1 SGHTA, CDR2 FQGNSA. This CDR3 region has 14 residues. The CDR3 loop reads CASSLGGSKNIQYF. The CDR3 DNA is TGTGCCAGCAGCCTCGGGGGGTCCAAAAACATTCAGTACTTC.

The genes are TRBV5-1 and TRBJ2-5; D ambiguous. Germline V gives CDR1 SGHRS, CDR2 YFSETQ. This CDR3 has 16 amino acids. Trimming left V 4 bases short and J 0 bases short, with 16 bases between. The CDR3 nucleotides are TGCGCCAGCAGCAAGGACGGCTACGAGTACCAAGAGACCCAGTACTTC. Its translation is CASSKDGYEYQETQYF. Combining the CDR3 with reference TRBV5-1 and TRBJ2-5 gives the whole variable domain KAGVTQTPRYLIKTRGQQVTLSCSPISGHRSVSWYQQTPGQGLQFLFEYFSETQRNKGNFPGRFSGRQFSNSRSEMNVSTLELGDSALYLCASSKDGYEYQETQYFGPGTRLLVL.

The table lists this clone with a few counts. The chain uses TRBV9 and TRBJ2-2; the D gene is possibly TRBD2 (5 bases). This CDR3 contains 13 residues. From germline, CDR1 is SGDLS and CDR2 YYNGEE. V dropped 7 bases and J dropped 0 bases, with 7 bases sitting between them. The CDR3 loop reads CASGSANTGELFF. In nucleotides, the CDR3 is TGTGCCAGCGGGAGTGCGAACACCGGGGAGCTGTTTTTT.

The chain is built from TRBV4-2 and TRBJ1-2, with D possibly TRBD1 on 5 matching bases. The CDR3 length is 14 residues. V lost 4 bases, J lost 3 bases, and 12 bases lay in between. Germline loops: CDR1 LGHNA, CDR2 YNFKEQ. As DNA, the CDR3 is TGTGCCAGCAGCCGCGGACATCGGGACTATGGCTACACCTTC. Protein sequence: CASSRGHRDYGYTF.

This chain uses TRBV7-9 with TRBJ1-2; the match to TRBD1 covers 11 bases. The V segment lost 5 bases and the J segment 7 bases; nucleotides outside the gene matches: 3. The CDR3 is 13 residues long. Germline CDR1 reads SEHNR; CDR2 reads FQNEAQ (reference sequence). This chain's CDR3 is CASSPDRGLGYTF. The CDR3 coding sequence is TGTGCCAGCAGCCCGGACAGGGGGCTTGGCTACACCTTC.

The gene calls are TRBV7-9 and TRBJ2-5, with 11 nucleotides matching TRBD2. The CDR3 has 16 amino acids. With V trimmed by 5 bases and J by 2 bases, 7 bases remained unmatched. Germline V gives CDR1 SEHNR, CDR2 FQNEAQ (reference sequence). Here the CDR3 reads CASSPGGTSGQETQYF. The DNA of the CDR3 is TGTGCCAGCAGCCCCGGCGGGACTAGCGGACAAGAGACCCAGTACTTC.

The rearrangement joins TRBV19 to TRBJ2-1; 10 nucleotides align to TRBD1. This CDR3 comprises 14 residues. CDR1 LNHDA and CDR2 SQIVND come from the germline V gene (reference sequence). Losses at the gene ends were 7 bases for V and 5 bases for J; bases not matched to a gene: 5. The CDR3: CASTLGTGDNEQFF. The CDR3 DNA follows: TGTGCCAGTACCTTGGGGACAGGGGACAATGAGCAGTTCTTC. Drawing the rest from reference TRBV19 and TRBJ2-1, the complete variable domain is DGGITQSPKYLFRKEGQNVTLSCEQNLNHDAMYWYRQDPGQGLRLIYYSQIVNDFQKGDIAEGYSVSREKKESFPLTVTSAQKNPTAFYLCASTLGTGDNEQFFGPGTRLTVL.

The rearrangement joins TRBV29-1 to TRBJ2-2; 9 bases match TRBD2. The V gene's germline CDR1 is SQVTM and CDR2 ANQGSEA. The CDR3 extends over 15 amino acids. V lost 0 bases, J lost 3 bases, and 2 bases stayed unmatched. The CDR3 region is CSVEEASGDTGELFF. CDR3 coding DNA: TGCAGCGTTGAAGAGGCTAGCGGGGACACCGGGGAGCTGTTTTTT.

The chain has TRBV10-3 and TRBJ2-3; D might be TRBD1 (5 bases). V lost 11 bases and J lost 2, with 11 bases in between. CDR1 ENHRY and CDR2 SYGVKD come from the germline V gene. The CDR3 is 12 residues long. CDR3: CAGAQDTDTQYF. DNA for the CDR3: TGTGCCGGGGCTCAGGACACAGATACGCAGTATTTT.